This T cell receptor (beta chain) was identified in a study of T-cell memory formation after mild COVID-19. Study information: Largely, the TCR clusters proved donor specific. Study observations and caveats: Contracting clones localized mainly to CM and EM when CD4+ and mainly to EMRA when CD8+. The finding that pre-infection memory included some responding clones suggested that cross-reactive memory joined.

In germline, CDR1 is SGHTA, CDR2 FQGNSA. The germline V and J ends were trimmed by 5 bases and 10 bases, with 12 bases remaining between them. There are 12 residues in the CDR3. On this clonotype: Its matching antigen is unknown.

The authors produced TCR alpha and TCR beta cDNA libraries with sample barcodes and UMIs by 5'RACE using constant-segment primers. TCRdb used MiXCR to reprocess the 5' RACE reads, holding one entry per CDR3 protein. Among 400,000 to 500,000 distinct CDR3 sequences listed, approximately 20% were seen once. The V and J genes are TRBV7-2 and TRBJ2-1, with D unresolved. This clonotype was obtained from an adult woman who had mild COVID-19 (a few samples of this study predate the infection). Cell type and time point are not known. The sequencing input was PBMCs or a T cell subset sorted from them (not recorded which). In DNA, the CDR3 is TGTGCCAGCAGCCCATCAAAGAAGGAGCAGTTCTTC. It encodes CASSPSKKEQFF.